This T cell receptor (beta chain) was recovered during a study of blood T cell repertoires in COVID-19. Study-wide context: T cells, B-cell-depleted T cells, or PBMCs provided the cDNA or gDNA that served as material.

Original handling: Amplified reference gene primers provided the basis for estimating nucleated cell counts. Profiled with immunoSEQ multiplex PCR; TCRdb holds only in-frame clones, not every one. V and J calls plus clone size are reproduced from that table; the DNA served to infer D and trimming. This repertoire shows some 200,000 clones, 65% to 85% found once; its top ten account for over 0.95%. The sequencing sample was made of peripheral blood. The sequence was collected from a woman between 25 and 40 years old with COVID-19, enrolled during active disease.

Written as DNA, the CDR3 is TGTGCCAGCAGCCCCGGGGGGCGGGGAACCGGGGAGCTGTTTTTT. It specifies CASSPGGRGTGELFF. This sequence joins TRBV3-1 (or the pseudogene TRBV3-2) and TRBJ2-2, with D perhaps TRBD2 (7 bases). The V end was cut by 4 bases, the J end by 5 bases, with 14 bases between. CDR1 and CDR2 (germline): LGHDT, YNNKEL (reference sequence). This CDR3 region has 15 residues.